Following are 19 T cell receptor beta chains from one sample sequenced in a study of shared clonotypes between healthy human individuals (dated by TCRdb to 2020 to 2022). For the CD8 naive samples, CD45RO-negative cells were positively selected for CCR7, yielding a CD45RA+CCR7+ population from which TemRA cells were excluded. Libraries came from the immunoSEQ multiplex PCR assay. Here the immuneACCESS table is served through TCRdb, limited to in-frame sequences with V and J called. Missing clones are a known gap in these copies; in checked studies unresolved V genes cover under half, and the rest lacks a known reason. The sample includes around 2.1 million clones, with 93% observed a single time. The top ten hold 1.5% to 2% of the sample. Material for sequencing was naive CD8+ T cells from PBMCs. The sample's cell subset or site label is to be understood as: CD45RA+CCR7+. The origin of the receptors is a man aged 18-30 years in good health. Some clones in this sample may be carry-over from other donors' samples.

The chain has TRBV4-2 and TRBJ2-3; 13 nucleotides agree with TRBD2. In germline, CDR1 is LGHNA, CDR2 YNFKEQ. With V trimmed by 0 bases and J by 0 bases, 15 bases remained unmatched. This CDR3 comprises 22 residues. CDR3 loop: CASSQETLGLAGVPSSTDTQYF. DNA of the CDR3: TGTGCCAGCAGCCAAGAAACTTTAGGACTAGCGGGAGTCCCCTCTAGCACAGATACGCAGTATTTT.

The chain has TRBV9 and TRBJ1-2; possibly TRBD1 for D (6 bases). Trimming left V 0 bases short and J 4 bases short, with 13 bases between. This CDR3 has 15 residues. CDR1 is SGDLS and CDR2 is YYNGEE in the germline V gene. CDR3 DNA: TGTGCCAGCAGCGTAGCCAGGACAGAGAGCTATGGCTACACCTTC. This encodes CASSVARTESYGYTF.

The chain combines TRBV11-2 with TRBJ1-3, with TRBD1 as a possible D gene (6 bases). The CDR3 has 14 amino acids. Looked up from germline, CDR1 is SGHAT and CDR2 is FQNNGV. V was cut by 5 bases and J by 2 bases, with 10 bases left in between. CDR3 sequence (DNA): TGTGCCAGCAGCCCGGGGGGGCCTGGAAACACCATATATTTT. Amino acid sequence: CASSPGGPGNTIYF.

This CDR3 reads CAITPGQGRDMPQHF. The CDR3 DNA reads as TGTGCCATCACCCCGGGACAGGGAAGGGATATGCCCCAGCATTTT. The J gene is TRBJ1-5, the V gene TRBV10-3, with 9 bases fitting TRBD1. V shed 7 bases, J shed 9 bases, and the junction held 13 bases outside the gene matches. Per the germline V gene, CDR1 is ENHRY and CDR2 is SYGVKD. This CDR3 has 15 amino acids.

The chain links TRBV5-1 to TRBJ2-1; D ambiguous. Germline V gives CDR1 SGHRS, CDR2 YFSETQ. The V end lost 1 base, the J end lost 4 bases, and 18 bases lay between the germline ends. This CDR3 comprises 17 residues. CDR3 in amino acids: CASSLSRVDVLYNEQFF. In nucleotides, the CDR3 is TGCGCCAGCAGCTTGTCAAGGGTCGATGTGTTATACAATGAGCAGTTCTTC.

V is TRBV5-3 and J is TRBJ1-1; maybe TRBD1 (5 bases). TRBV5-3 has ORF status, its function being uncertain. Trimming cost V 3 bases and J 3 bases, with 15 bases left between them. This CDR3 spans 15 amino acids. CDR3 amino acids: CARSSNSKGHTEAFF. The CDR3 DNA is TGTGCCAGAAGCTCGAATTCAAAGGGGCACACTGAAGCTTTCTTT.

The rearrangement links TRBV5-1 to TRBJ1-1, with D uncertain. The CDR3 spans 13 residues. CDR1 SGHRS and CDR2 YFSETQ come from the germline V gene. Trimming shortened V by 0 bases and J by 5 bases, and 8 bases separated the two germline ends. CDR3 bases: TGCGCCAGCAGCTTGGGCGGAGAGACTGAAGCTTTCTTT. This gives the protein CASSLGGETEAFF.

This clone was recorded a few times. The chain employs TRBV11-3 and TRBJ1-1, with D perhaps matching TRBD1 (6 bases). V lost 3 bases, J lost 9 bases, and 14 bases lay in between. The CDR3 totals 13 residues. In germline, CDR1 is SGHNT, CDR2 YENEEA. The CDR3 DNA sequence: TGTGCCAGCAGCTTCTCGACAGGAATGAAAGCTTTCTTT. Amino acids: CASSFSTGMKAFF.

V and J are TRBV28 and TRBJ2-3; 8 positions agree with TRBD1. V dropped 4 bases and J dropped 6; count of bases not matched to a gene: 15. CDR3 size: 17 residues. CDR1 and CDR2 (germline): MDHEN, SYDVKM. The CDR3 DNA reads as TGTGCCAGCAGTTCCTTGTTGGGGCCGCAGGGGGCGGATACGCAGTATTTT. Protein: CASSSLLGPQGADTQYF.

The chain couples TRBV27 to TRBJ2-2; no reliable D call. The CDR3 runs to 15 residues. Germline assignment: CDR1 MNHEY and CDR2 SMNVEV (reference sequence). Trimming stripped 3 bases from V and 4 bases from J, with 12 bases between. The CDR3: CASSFGSSGTGELFF. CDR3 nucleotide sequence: TGTGCCAGCAGTTTCGGGTCCTCGGGCACCGGGGAGCTGTTTTTT.

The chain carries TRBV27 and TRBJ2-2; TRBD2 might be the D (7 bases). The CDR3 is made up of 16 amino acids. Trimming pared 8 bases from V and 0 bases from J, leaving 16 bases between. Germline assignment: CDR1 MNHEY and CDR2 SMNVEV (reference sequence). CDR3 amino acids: CASALRGGSNTGELFF. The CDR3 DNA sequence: TGTGCCAGCGCATTGAGGGGGGGCTCGAACACCGGGGAGCTGTTTTTT.

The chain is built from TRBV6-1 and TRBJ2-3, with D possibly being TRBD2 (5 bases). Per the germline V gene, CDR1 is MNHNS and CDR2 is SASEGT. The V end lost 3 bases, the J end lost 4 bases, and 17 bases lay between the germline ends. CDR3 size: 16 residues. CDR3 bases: TGTGCCAGCAGTGACCGACTATCCACTTATTCAGATACGCAGTATTTT. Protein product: CASSDRLSTYSDTQYF.

The CDR3 DNA sequence: TGTGCCAGCAGTTTATCAGTTGGGGACAGGACCTACGAGCAGTACTTC. This codes for CASSLSVGDRTYEQYF. The chain uses TRBV27 and TRBJ2-7; TRBD1 aligns across 8 bases. Per the germline V gene, CDR1 is MNHEY and CDR2 is SMNVEV (reference sequence). The length of the CDR3 is 16 residues. V shed 0 bases, J shed 2 bases, and the junction held 6 bases outside the gene matches.

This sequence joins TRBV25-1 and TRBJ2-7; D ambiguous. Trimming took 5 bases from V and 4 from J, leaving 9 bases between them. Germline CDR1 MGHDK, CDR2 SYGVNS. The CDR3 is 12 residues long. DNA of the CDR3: TGTGCCAGCAGTCCGTCAGAATACGAGCAGTACTTC. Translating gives CASSPSEYEQYF.

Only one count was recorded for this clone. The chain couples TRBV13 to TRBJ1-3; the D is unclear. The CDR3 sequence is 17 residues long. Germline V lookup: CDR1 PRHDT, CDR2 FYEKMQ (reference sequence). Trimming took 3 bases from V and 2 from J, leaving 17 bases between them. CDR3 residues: CASSFPPGSEAGNTIYF. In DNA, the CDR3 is TGTGCCAGCAGCTTCCCTCCCGGAAGCGAAGCTGGAAACACCATATATTTT.

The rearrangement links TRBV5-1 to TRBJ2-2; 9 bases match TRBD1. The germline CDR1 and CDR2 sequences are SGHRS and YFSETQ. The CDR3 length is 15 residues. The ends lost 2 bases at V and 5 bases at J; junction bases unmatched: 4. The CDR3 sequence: CASSFMTGGTGELFF. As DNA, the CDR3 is TGCGCCAGCAGCTTTATGACAGGGGGAACCGGGGAGCTGTTTTTT.

The CDR3 sequence is CAWSVWASGVLGEQYF. CDR3 bases: TGTGCCTGGAGTGTCTGGGCTAGCGGGGTCCTAGGAGAGCAGTACTTC. The V gene is TRBV30, the J gene TRBJ2-7; 9 bases are shared with TRBD2. This CDR3 comprises 16 residues. V lost 0 bases and J lost 7; bases outside the gene matches: 13. Germline CDR1 and CDR2: GTSNPN and SVGIG (reference sequence).

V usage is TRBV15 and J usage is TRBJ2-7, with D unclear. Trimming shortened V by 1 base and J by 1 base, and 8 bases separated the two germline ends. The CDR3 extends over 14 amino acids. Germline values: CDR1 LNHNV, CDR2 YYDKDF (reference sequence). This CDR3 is CATSRGGPSYEQYF. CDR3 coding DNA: TGTGCCACCAGCAGAGGAGGCCCATCCTACGAGCAGTACTTC.

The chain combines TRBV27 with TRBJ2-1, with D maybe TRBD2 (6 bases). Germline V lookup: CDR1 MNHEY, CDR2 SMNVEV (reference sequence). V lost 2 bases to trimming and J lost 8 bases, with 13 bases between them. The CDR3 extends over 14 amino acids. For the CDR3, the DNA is TGTGCCAGCAGTTTAGGGAGTAGCGGCTATGAGCAGTTCTTC. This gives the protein CASSLGSSGYEQFF.